The subject of this entry is one T cell receptor beta chain. The target antigen is unknown. The data stem from a study of blood T cells in healthy people across ages. A sample-barcoded 5' primer and a J-beta primer mix were used in a second PCR of about 6 to 11 cycles. Each cDNA molecule carried a tag from a template-switch adaptor that contained 12 random nucleotides. TCRdb recomputed calls from the 5' RACE reads with MiXCR, one row per CDR3 protein. The data hold about 1.4 million distinct CDR3 sequences, with approximately 60% observed a single time. Study-wide points: Strong correlation existed between TCR beta diversity and naive T cell percentage.

Trimming cost V 1 base and J 2 bases, with 8 bases left between them. Germline V gene data show CDR1 as DFQATT and CDR2 as SNEGSKA (reference sequence). The CDR3 has 13 residues. The authors extracted at least 6 micrograms of total RNA per sample. This chain uses TRBV20-1 with TRBJ1-2; no firm D call. The sequenced material came from blood. The TCR was taken from a man between 18 and 29 years old in good health. CDR3 protein: CSARVGRNYGYTF. The DNA of the CDR3 is TGCAGTGCTAGAGTAGGCAGAAACTATGGCTACACCTTC.